These T cell receptor beta chains were read from a single sample in a study of regulatory T cells in long-lasting Graves disease. TCRdb reprocessed the multiplex PCR reads via MiXCR and lists one record per CDR3 protein. The repertoire has 400,000 to 550,000 distinct CDR3 sequences, 16% of them found once; the top ten carry around 10%. This sample also belongs to another study, concerning T cells in Graves' hyperthyroidism and ophthalmopathy.

The sample consisted of peripheral blood mononuclear cells (PBMCs), taken at new diagnosis, from a patient treated with antithyroid drugs. These receptors came from a woman aged 25 to 39 with Graves disease. The CDR3 runs from the conserved cysteine through the conserved F or W. D genes are given only for firm matches. Some rows mark clone size as missing; the rest say once, few, many or name a class of expanded clone.

>TRBV7-9|many|TRBJ2-5|.
CASSLGQGTGETQYF
TGTGCCAGCAGCTTAGGGCAGGGGACGGGGGAGACCCAGTACTTC
>TRBV7-9|many|TRBJ2-7|.
CASSRRAGGPLHYEQYF
TGTGCCAGCAGCCGGAGGGCAGGCGGGCCCCTTCACTACGAGCAGTACTTC
>TRBV6-5|.|TRBJ2-1|.
CASSYQTVEPGQFF
TGTGCCAGCAGTTACCAGACAGTAGAGCCCGGGCAGTTCTTC
>TRBV7-2|many|TRBJ2-7|TRBD2
CASSLIAGPYEQYF
TGTGCCAGCAGCTTAATAGCGGGGCCCTACGAGCAGTACTTC
>TRBV28|.|TRBJ2-3|TRBD2
CASSLFVTSGRTYTQYF
TGTGCCAGCAGTTTATTTGTGACTAGCGGGAGGACGTATACGCAGTATTTT
>TRBV11-2|many|TRBJ1-4|.
CASSIRLKDEKLFF
TGTGCCAGCAGCATTCGACTGAAGGATGAAAAACTGTTTTTT
>TRBV20-1|.|TRBJ2-1|TRBD2
CSARDPWTSEDEQFF
TGCAGTGCTAGAGATCCCTGGACTAGCGAGGATGAGCAGTTCTTC
>TRBV20-1|.|TRBJ2-2|.
CSASFSLAGELFF
TGCAGTGCTAGTTTTAGTTTGGCCGGGGAGCTGTTTTTT
>TRBV7-8|many|TRBJ1-5|.
CASSLGGGNQPQHF
TGTGCCAGCAGTTTAGGGGGTGGCAATCAGCCCCAGCATTTT
>TRBV27|many|TRBJ2-5|.
CASGRIETQYF
TGTGCCAGCGGCCGTATCGAGACCCAGTACTTC
>TRBV3-1|many|TRBJ1-5|.
CASSQEISNQPQHF
TGTGCCAGCAGCCAGGAGATTAGCAATCAGCCCCAGCATTTT
>TRBV3-1|many|TRBJ2-7|.
CASSQASRTYEQYF
TGTGCCAGCAGCCAAGCGTCTAGAACCTACGAGCAGTACTTC
>TRBV6-2/TRBV6-3|.|TRBJ2-3|TRBD2
CASSWTPSGTSGGSTDTQYF
TGTGCCAGCAGTTGGACTCCCTCCGGGACTAGCGGGGGATCCACAGATACGCAGTATTTT
>TRBV12-3/TRBV12-4|many|TRBJ1-1|.
CASSFWGIGAEAFF
TGTGCCAGCAGTTTCTGGGGGATTGGGGCTGAAGCTTTCTTT
>TRBV6-5|many|TRBJ1-2|.
CASSYYNSNYGYTF
TGTGCCAGCAGTTACTACAACAGTAACTATGGCTACACCTTC
>TRBV27|.|TRBJ1-2|.
CASSPRGSGYGYTF
TGTGCCAGCAGTCCTAGGGGGTCGGGCTATGGCTACACCTTC
>TRBV18|many|TRBJ1-1|.
CASSPNRDGFTEAFF
TGTGCCAGCTCACCTAACAGGGACGGGTTCACTGAAGCTTTCTTT
>TRBV6-2/TRBV6-3|many|TRBJ2-5|.
CASSIDGETQYF
TGTGCCAGCAGTATCGACGGAGAGACCCAGTACTTC
>TRBV7-9|many|TRBJ1-2|.
CASSFDAGAEGYTF
TGTGCCAGCAGCTTCGATGCGGGGGCGGAGGGCTACACCTTC
>TRBV6-2/TRBV6-3|few|TRBJ2-1|.
CASSSPSTGHEQFF
TGTGCCAGCAGCTCCCCCTCCACAGGTCATGAGCAGTTCTTC
>TRBV6-2/TRBV6-3|many|TRBJ2-2|TRBD1
CASSRPGQEGTGELFF
TGTGCCAGCAGCCGCCCGGGACAGGAGGGCACCGGGGAGCTGTTTTTT
>TRBV20-1|.|TRBJ1-2|.
CSARGPVQGSVIF
TGCAGTGCTAGGGGCCCGGTTCAGGGTTCGGTCATCTTC
>TRBV20-1|.|TRBJ2-4|.
CSARWLAGNIQYF
TGCAGTGCTAGGTGGCTAGCTGGAAACATTCAGTACTTC
>TRBV28|many|TRBJ2-5|TRBD2
CASRADRLAGGPVKTQYF
TGTGCCAGCAGGGCCGACAGACTAGCGGGAGGGCCCGTAAAGACCCAGTACTTC
>TRBV11-3|many|TRBJ2-7|.
CASSLDPNSREQYF
TGTGCCAGCAGCTTGGACCCCAATAGCCGGGAGCAGTACTTC
>TRBV13|many|TRBJ2-5|TRBD2
CASSGDSGREETQYF
TGTGCCAGCAGCGGAGATAGCGGGAGGGAGGAGACCCAGTACTTC
>TRBV11-2|.|TRBJ2-1|.
CASSAAGTQIGQFF
TGTGCCAGCAGCGCAGCCGGGACACAAATTGGGCAGTTCTTC
>TRBV6-2/TRBV6-3|.|TRBJ2-4|.
CASSYSGAVVKNIQYF
TGTGCCAGCAGTTACTCGGGAGCGGTGGTCAAAAACATTCAGTACTTC
>TRBV6-1|.|TRBJ2-2|TRBD2
CASRSIAGDTGELFF
TGTGCCAGCAGATCGATAGCGGGAGACACCGGGGAGCTGTTTTTT
>TRBV6-2/TRBV6-3|few|TRBJ1-1|.
CASSYSRGFTEAFF
TGTGCCAGCAGTTACTCGAGGGGGTTCACTGAAGCTTTCTTT
>TRBV2|few|TRBJ2-4|.
CASSGPRVFNIQYF
TGTGCCAGCAGTGGACCCAGGGTCTTTAACATTCAGTACTTC
>TRBV20-1|many|TRBJ2-1|TRBD2
CSARDSGRGWGDEQFF
TGCAGTGCTAGGGATAGCGGGAGGGGATGGGGGGATGAGCAGTTCTTC